This T cell receptor beta chain appears in the sequencing data of a study of identical twins. CDR3 size: 15 residues. Trimming took 5 bases from V and 8 from J, leaving 22 bases between them. Germline V gene sequence: CDR1 DFQATT, CDR2 SNEGSKA (reference sequence). Everyone who gave samples was a healthy Caucasian. Overall study findings and caveats: Twins shared beta out-of-frame sequences in excess, but this excess was weaker.

A universal primer site was created by template switching, with the cDNA bearing unique molecular identifiers. TCRdb redid the calling of the 5' RACE reads with MiXCR, one entry per CDR3 protein. The top ten hold 8.8% of the sample, which has some 260,000 distinct CDR3 sequences, about 14% seen once. This clonotype has only a few counts. As yet, its antigen is unknown. The clonotype comes from a woman aged 18 to 35 in good health. The chain has TRBV20-1 and TRBJ2-1; tentatively, D is TRBD1 (6 bases). The sequenced sample consisted of memory (CD45RO+) T cells sorted from blood. The CDR3 sequence: CSAEGESSVVHEQFF. CDR3 nucleotides: TGCAGTGCTGAGGGGGAGTCCTCGGTTGTCCATGAGCAGTTCTTC.